Presented here are 19 T cell receptor beta chains from one specimen sequenced in a study of T cell responses to AZD1222 COVID-19 vaccine. TCRdb's table, derived via immunoSEQ multiplex PCR, lists solely in-frame clones and lacks some. The data show 65,000 to 95,000 clones, about 84% seen once. The source was peripheral blood, collected on day 0 of AZD1222 vaccination. These receptors were taken from an adult in good health.

The chain links TRBV7-8 to TRBJ1-5; 8 nucleotides agree with TRBD1. V lost 4 bases and J lost 1; bases outside the gene matches: 12. Germline V gives CDR1 SGHVS, CDR2 FQNEAQ. There are 18 residues in the CDR3. CDR3 amino acids: CASSSYRGSGKSNQPQHF. DNA of the CDR3: TGTGCCAGCAGCTCCTACAGGGGGAGCGGAAAAAGCAATCAGCCCCAGCATTTT.

V usage is TRBV7-9 and J usage is TRBJ1-1, with 8 bases lining up with TRBD1. The junction had 2 bases not matched to a gene; V was cut back by 3 bases and J by 11 bases. This CDR3 has 11 amino acids. The germline CDR1 and CDR2 sequences are SEHNR and FQNEAQ (reference sequence). The CDR3, as DNA: TGTGCCAGCAGCTTGACAGGGGAGGCTTTCTTT. Residues: CASSLTGEAFF.

In its sample, this clone was seen a few times. The chain recombines TRBV6-5 with TRBJ1-1; TRBD1 agrees at 9 bases. The CDR3 covers 16 residues. From germline, CDR1 is MNHEY and CDR2 SVGAGI. The V segment lost 4 bases and the J segment 5 bases; nucleotides outside the gene matches: 11. In nucleotides, the CDR3 is TGTGCCAGCAGTTTCGGGACAGGGCGGAGGACGACTGAAGCTTTCTTT. This sequence encodes CASSFGTGRRTTEAFF.

This chain uses TRBV12-5 with TRBJ2-5; TRBD1 matches at 7 bases. J was trimmed by 4 bases and V by 7 bases; bases with no gene match: 9. CDR1 is LGHNT and CDR2 is FRNRAP in the germline V gene. The CDR3 covers 14 residues. CDR3 DNA: TGTGCTAGTGCCCGGGGACAGTTCGGAGAGACCCAGTACTTC. It is translated as CASARGQFGETQYF.

This chain links TRBV6-5 with TRBJ2-7; D is possibly TRBD1 (6 bases). Germline V gene data show CDR1 as MNHEY and CDR2 as SVGAGI. V lost 9 bases and J 3 bases, leaving 12 bases between the germline ends. CDR3 length: 12 residues. For the CDR3, the DNA is TGTGCCAGTGCTAGCAGGGGCTACGAGCAGTACTTC. It translates to CASASRGYEQYF.

This clone has just a few counts. The chain couples TRBV28 to TRBJ1-4; D is ambiguous. Germline CDR1 is MDHEN and CDR2 is SYDVKM. Trimming removed 4 bases from V and 7 bases from J, with 10 bases in between. The CDR3 length is 13 residues. Written as DNA, the CDR3 is TGTGCCAGCAGTTCCTTGGACGGTGAAAAACTGTTTTTT. This sequence encodes CASSSLDGEKLFF.

In this sample, this clone turned up once. This sequence joins TRBV30 and TRBJ2-7; D is ambiguous. Between the trimmed V and J ends, which lost 0 bases and 6 bases, there was a span of 6 bases. Germline V gene sequence: CDR1 GTSNPN, CDR2 SVGIG (reference sequence). This CDR3 contains 11 residues. CDR3 bases: TGTGCCTGGAGTGTGGCCCGCGAGCAGTACTTC. Translated: CAWSVAREQYF. The whole variable domain, remainder taken from reference TRBV30 and TRBJ2-7, is SQTIHQWPATLVQPVGSPLSLECTVEGTSNPNLYWYRQAAGRGLQLLFYSVGIGQISSEVPQNLSASRPQDRQFILSSKKLLLSDSGFYLCAWSVAREQYFGPGTRLTVT.

The genes are TRBV29-1 and TRBJ1-4; D may be TRBD1 (6 bases). The CDR3 has 14 amino acids. Per germline, CDR1 SQVTM and CDR2 ANQGSEA. V lost 6 bases and J 8 bases, leaving 19 bases between the germline ends. CDR3: CSVAIQGIQEKLFF. For the CDR3, the DNA is TGCAGCGTCGCTATACAGGGTATCCAGGAAAAACTGTTTTTT.

V is TRBV5-1 and J is TRBJ1-4, with D possibly being TRBD1 (5 bases). V shed 4 bases and J shed 6 bases, with 13 bases lying between them. The CDR3 is 14 residues long. Germline CDR1 and CDR2: SGHRS and YFSETQ. CDR3 in DNA: TGCGCCAGCAGCACAGGAACGGAGGATGAAAAACTGTTTTTT. It yields the protein CASSTGTEDEKLFF. The whole variable domain, filled in from reference TRBV5-1 and TRBJ1-4, reads KAGVTQTPRYLIKTRGQQVTLSCSPISGHRSVSWYQQTPGQGLQFLFEYFSETQRNKGNFPGRFSGRQFSNSRSEMNVSTLELGDSALYLCASSTGTEDEKLFFGSGTQLSVL.

The gene calls are TRBV6-5 and TRBJ1-3; D gene uncertain. V dropped 5 bases and J dropped 0 bases, with 8 bases sitting between them. This CDR3 contains 14 residues. CDR1 MNHEY and CDR2 SVGAGI come from the germline V gene. CDR3 coding DNA: TGTGCCAGCAGTCCCGCCATCTCTGGAAACACCATATATTTT. Residues: CASSPAISGNTIYF.

A note on this clone: Other nucleotide sequences in the sample specify the same CDR3. This sequence joins TRBV5-1 and TRBJ1-5; D is ambiguous. The germline V gene encodes CDR1 SGHRS and CDR2 YFSETQ. Trimming pared 0 bases from V and 4 bases from J, leaving 5 bases between. CDR3 length: 13 amino acids. In DNA, the CDR3 is TGCGCCAGCAGCTTGGACCCAAATCAGCCCCAGCATTTT. Translation gives CASSLDPNQPQHF. The complete variable domain, with remaining parts taken from reference TRBV5-1 and TRBJ1-5, reads KAGVTQTPRYLIKTRGQQVTLSCSPISGHRSVSWYQQTPGQGLQFLFEYFSETQRNKGNFPGRFSGRQFSNSRSEMNVSTLELGDSALYLCASSLDPNQPQHFGDGTRLSIL.

The chain is built from TRBV6-5 and TRBJ1-5; 8 bases fit TRBD1. Germline CDR1 MNHEY, CDR2 SVGAGI. This CDR3 spans 12 amino acids. Trimming cost V 8 bases and J 7 bases; bases outside gene matches: 4. The CDR3 is CASGQGRQPQHF. In nucleotides, the CDR3 is TGTGCCAGCGGACAGGGCAGGCAGCCCCAGCATTTT.

This clone has only a few counts. This chain uses TRBV7-9 with TRBJ1-1; the D is unclear. The V gene's germline CDR1 is SEHNR and CDR2 FQNEAQ (reference sequence). V shed 2 bases and J shed 0 bases, with 7 bases lying between them. This CDR3 region has 14 residues. CDR3 protein: CASSLTSLNTEAFF. The CDR3, as DNA: TGTGCCAGCAGCTTAACAAGTTTGAACACTGAAGCTTTCTTT.

The gene calls are TRBV6-1 and TRBJ1-4, with 8 positions matching TRBD1. The CDR3 has 15 amino acids. The V gene end was trimmed by 3 bases and the J gene end by 8 bases; junction bases not matched to a gene: 8. Germline-derived CDR1 and CDR2 are MNHNS and SASEGT. The chain's CDR3 is CASSDRGPPQEKLFF. The CDR3 nucleotides are TGTGCCAGCAGTGACAGGGGGCCCCCTCAGGAAAAACTGTTTTTT.

The CDR3 region has the DNA TGTGCCTGGAGTCAGGGCGGGGGGCACCAGTACTTC. It codes for CAWSQGGGHQYF. The chain uses TRBV30 and TRBJ2-7; 8 bases are shared with TRBD2. The germline V gene encodes CDR1 GTSNPN and CDR2 SVGIG (reference sequence). Trimming removed 2 bases from V and 10 bases from J; junction bases left unmatched: 7. There are 12 residues in the CDR3.

The chain has TRBV9 and TRBJ1-1, with D perhaps TRBD1 (6 bases). CDR3 length equals 13 residues. Trimming cost V 2 bases and J 5 bases, with 10 bases left between them. The germline CDR1 and CDR2 sequences are SGDLS and YYNGEE. The CDR3 sequence is CASSVGGRTEAFF. CDR3 nucleotide sequence: TGTGCCAGCAGCGTGGGGGGGCGTACTGAAGCTTTCTTT.

The J gene is TRBJ1-3, the V gene TRBV18; 7 bases line up with TRBD1. Germline V lookup: CDR1 KGHSH, CDR2 LQKENI. V trimming: 3 bases; J trimming: 0 bases; junction bases outside the gene matches: 8. The CDR3 has 17 amino acids. The CDR3 coding sequence is TGTGCCAGCTCACCCGGGACAGTCTCGAGCTCTGGAAACACCATATATTTT. Its translation: CASSPGTVSSSGNTIYF.

In this sample, this clone turned up once. The chain recombines TRBV11-2 with TRBJ2-3, with TRBD2 matching over 16 bases. The germline gives CDR1 SGHAT, CDR2 FQNNGV. This CDR3 contains 18 residues. Losses at the gene ends were 5 bases for V and 3 bases for J; bases not matched to a gene: 8. CDR3 amino acids: CASSPGLAGGPVTDTQYF. CDR3 nucleotides: TGTGCCAGCAGCCCGGGACTAGCGGGAGGGCCGGTGACAGATACGCAGTATTTT.

The V gene is TRBV9, the J gene TRBJ2-3; tentatively, D is TRBD1 or TRBD2 (5 bases each). The CDR3 contains 15 residues. The germline CDR1 and CDR2 sequences are SGDLS and YYNGEE. Trimming removed 1 base at V and 5 bases at J, with 14 bases between. DNA for the CDR3: TGTGCCAGCAGCGTATCCGGTGGGGGTAAAGATACGCAGTATTTT. It translates to CASSVSGGGKDTQYF.